The sequence of this T cell receptor beta chain was determined in a study of cytomegalovirus exposure and HLA in healthy donors. Study outcomes and limitations: Rarity marked most TCR sequences, yet some public TCRs occurred in many donors. As a later analysis showed, a missense DCLRE1C variant was linked to trimming of TCR beta V- and J-genes. Later analysis reportedly placed an Asian-associated ancestry cluster below the roughly 690-donor mean in N-insertions.

60 Vbeta and 13 Jbeta primers were used in PCR. TCRdb's table, derived via immunoSEQ multiplex PCR, lists solely in-frame clones and lacks some. The repertoire has around 60,000 clones, more than 70% of them found once; the top ten carry roughly 23%. The CDR3 sequence is 15 residues long. Per germline, CDR1 MNHEY and CDR2 SMNVEV (reference sequence). V trimming: 6 bases; J trimming: 1 base; junction bases outside the gene matches: 4. Concerning this clone itself: Its specificity is not known.

Sequenced input: PBMCs. The chain uses TRBV27 and TRBJ2-1, with 9 bases lining up with TRBD2. The clonotype originates from a woman aged 40 to 49 in good health and CMV-seropositive. CDR3 sequence (DNA): TGTGCCAGCAGCCGCCTAGCGGGGTCCTACAATGAGCAGTTCTTC. It encodes CASSRLAGSYNEQFF.